A single sample is the source of the 2 T cell receptor beta chains below, sequenced in a study of control samples from healthy donors and cancer patients. Generated by immunoSEQ multiplex PCR, the TCRdb table keeps only in-frame clones and is missing some. The table records 390,000 or so clones, 75% to 95% of them present only once. The source material was PBMCs. Receptor source: a man aged 35-49 years with head and neck cancer.

This clone was recorded once. The J gene is TRBJ2-1, the V gene TRBV4-1; D remains unclear. Germline-derived CDR1 and CDR2 are MGHRA and YSYEKL. The CDR3 covers 15 residues. V lost 1 base to trimming and J lost 1 base, with 8 bases between them. The CDR3 sequence: CASSQGPRSYNEQFF. The CDR3 nucleotides are TGCGCCAGCAGCCAAGGACCCAGATCCTACAATGAGCAGTTCTTC.

The chain carries TRBV6-2 or TRBV6-3 and TRBJ2-3; 11 nucleotides align to TRBD2. The V gene end was trimmed by 6 bases and the J gene end by 6 bases; junction bases not matched to a gene: 8. This CDR3 spans 15 amino acids. Germline lookup yields CDR1 MNHEY and CDR2 SVGEGT. CDR3 nucleotide sequence: TGTGCCAGCAGCCGTAGCGGGGGGGCCCTGGATACGCAGTATTTT. It specifies CASSRSGGALDTQYF.